This T cell receptor beta chain derives from a study of shared clonotypes between healthy human individuals. Study overall: There were three CD4 naive, three CD4 memory, two CD8 naive and one CD8 memory plates per donor. General study findings and limits: What naive subsets generally showed was a larger estimated richness than memory subsets showed. The researchers took only blood, and tissue repertoires probably look different.

This CDR3 has 15 amino acids. The V end was cut by 3 bases, the J end by 0 bases, with 9 bases between. Germline CDR1 and CDR2: MNHEY and SMNVEV (reference sequence). In the case of this clone: Its antigen remains unknown.

Data came from immunoSEQ multiplex PCR; TCRdb stores just in-frame clones and leaves some out. The data contain approximately 2,300,000 clones, around 92% of them singletons. The rearrangement links TRBV27 to TRBJ1-3; D unclear. The sample was naive CD4+ T cells from PBMCs. Subset noted: CD45RA+ positively selected. This receptor was taken from a man between 18 and 35 years old in good health. Some clones in this sample may be carry-over from other donors' samples. The CDR3 nucleotides read TGTGCCAGCAGTTTTATTGGAACCTCTGGAAACACCATATATTTT. Protein sequence: CASSFIGTSGNTIYF.